One and the same sample provided the 3 T cell receptor beta chains below, sequenced in a study of cytomegalovirus exposure and HLA in healthy donors. The PCR contained 60 Vbeta and 13 Jbeta primers. The method was immunoSEQ multiplex PCR; TCRdb's version includes in-frame clones alone and lacks a portion of them. Seen here are 150,000 to 200,000 clones, about four fifths observed once, and the top ten hold approximately 1.5%. The sequencing input was PBMCs. The receptors originated from a girl aged 5 to 17 in good health and CMV-seropositive.

This chain connects TRBV15 to TRBJ2-1; 9 positions agree with TRBD2. This CDR3 contains 17 residues. V dropped 1 base and J dropped 5; count of bases not matched to a gene: 9. CDR1 is LNHNV, CDR2 YYDKDF, per germline (reference sequence). The CDR3: CATSRGGGGLANNEQFF. The CDR3 DNA reads TGTGCCACCAGCAGAGGGGGTGGGGGACTAGCAAACAATGAGCAGTTCTTC.

V is TRBV11-3 and J is TRBJ2-1; 8 nucleotides line up with TRBD1. Germline CDR1 is SGHNT and CDR2 is YENEEA. The CDR3 consists of 14 residues. V lost 1 base and J lost 11; bases outside the gene matches: 7. CDR3 protein: CASSLVGQGGKQFF. Written as DNA, the CDR3 is TGTGCCAGCAGCTTAGTAGGACAGGGAGGAAAGCAGTTCTTC.

This chain connects TRBV27 to TRBJ1-2; a weak D match, TRBD1 (5 bases). The CDR3 length is 16 residues. Germline V lookup: CDR1 MNHEY, CDR2 SMNVEV (reference sequence). V lost 5 bases to trimming and J lost 2 bases, with 18 bases between them. CDR3 nucleotides: TGTGCCAGCAGTCCCGGGACCACGGGGGGAAACTATGGCTACACCTTC. Protein product: CASSPGTTGGNYGYTF.